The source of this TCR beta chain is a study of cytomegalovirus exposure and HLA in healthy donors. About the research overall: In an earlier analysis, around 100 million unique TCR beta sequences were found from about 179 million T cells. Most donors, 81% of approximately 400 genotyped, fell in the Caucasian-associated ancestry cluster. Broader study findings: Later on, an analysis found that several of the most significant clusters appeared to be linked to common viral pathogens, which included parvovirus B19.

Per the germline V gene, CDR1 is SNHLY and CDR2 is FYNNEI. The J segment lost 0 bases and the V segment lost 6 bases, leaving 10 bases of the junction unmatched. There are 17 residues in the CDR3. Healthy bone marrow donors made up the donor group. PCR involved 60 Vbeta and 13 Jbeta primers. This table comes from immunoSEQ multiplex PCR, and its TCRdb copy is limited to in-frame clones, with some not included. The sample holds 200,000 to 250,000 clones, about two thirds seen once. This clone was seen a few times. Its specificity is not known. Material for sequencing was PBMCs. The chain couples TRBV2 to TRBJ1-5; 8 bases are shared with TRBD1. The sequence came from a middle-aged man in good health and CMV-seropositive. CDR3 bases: TGTGCCAGCAGAGGGGACAGGCTGTCATATAGCAATCAGCCCCAGCATTTT. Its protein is CASRGDRLSYSNQPQHF.